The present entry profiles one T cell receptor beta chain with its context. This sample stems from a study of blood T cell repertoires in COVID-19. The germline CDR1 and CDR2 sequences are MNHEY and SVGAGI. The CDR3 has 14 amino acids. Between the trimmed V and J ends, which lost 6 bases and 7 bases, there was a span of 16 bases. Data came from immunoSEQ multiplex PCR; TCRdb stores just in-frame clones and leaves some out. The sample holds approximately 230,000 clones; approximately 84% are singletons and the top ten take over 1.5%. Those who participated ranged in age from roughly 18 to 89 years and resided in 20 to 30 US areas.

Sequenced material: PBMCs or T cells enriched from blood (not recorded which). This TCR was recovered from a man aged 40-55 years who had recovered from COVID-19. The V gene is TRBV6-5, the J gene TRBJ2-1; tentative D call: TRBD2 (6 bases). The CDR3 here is CASSRNRRANEQFF. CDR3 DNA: TGTGCCAGCAGCCGTAACAGGAGGGCGAATGAGCAGTTCTTC.